The rows below give T cell receptor beta chains drawn from one sample of a study of cytomegalovirus exposure and HLA in healthy donors. The table came from immunoSEQ multiplex PCR; TCRdb's copy has only in-frame clones and leaves some out. The table includes tens of thousands of clones, around 94% detected once. The specimen was PBMCs. Receptor source: a woman between 18 and 29 years old in good health and CMV-seropositive. Both conserved end residues are part of each CDR3. The D gene is left open where the match is weak. Only some rows state a clone size, as once, few, many or a class for expanded clones.

v_gene: TRBV5-1; abundance: NA; d_gene: TRBD1; j_gene: TRBJ1-4; CDR3aa: CASSLAGTGNSNEKLFF; CDR3nt: TGCGCCAGCAGCTTGGCTGGGACAGGGAACTCTAATGAAAAACTGTTTTTT
v_gene: TRBV10-2; abundance: NA; d_gene: NA; j_gene: TRBJ2-6; CDR3aa: CASSGQEISGANVLTF; CDR3nt: TGCGCCAGCAGTGGACAGGAGATCTCTGGGGCCAACGTCCTGACTTTC
v_gene: TRBV27; abundance: NA; d_gene: NA; j_gene: TRBJ2-7; CDR3aa: CASSFRQEQYF; CDR3nt: TGTGCCAGCAGTTTTCGTCAGGAGCAGTACTTC
v_gene: TRBV4-3; abundance: NA; d_gene: NA; j_gene: TRBJ2-6; CDR3aa: CASSQASSGANVLTF; CDR3nt: TGCGCCAGCAGCCAAGCTAGCTCTGGGGCCAACGTCCTGACTTTC
v_gene: TRBV5-5; abundance: NA; d_gene: NA; j_gene: TRBJ1-4; CDR3aa: CASSLGRVDEKLFF; CDR3nt: TGTGCCAGCAGCTTAGGCAGGGTGGATGAAAAACTGTTTTTT
v_gene: TRBV11-2; abundance: NA; d_gene: TRBD2; j_gene: TRBJ2-1; CDR3aa: CASSLEFTSSGGLADEQFF; CDR3nt: TGTGCCAGCAGCTTAGAGTTCACATCTAGCGGGGGTCTGGCCGATGAGCAGTTCTTC
v_gene: TRBV5-1; abundance: once; d_gene: TRBD1; j_gene: TRBJ2-7; CDR3aa: CASSLAFPGQGDQQYF; CDR3nt: TGCGCCAGCAGCTTGGCCTTTCCGGGACAGGGAGATCAGCAGTACTTC
v_gene: TRBV7-6; abundance: NA; d_gene: TRBD2; j_gene: TRBJ2-1; CDR3aa: CASSLDGGAYNEQFF; CDR3nt: TGTGCCAGCAGCTTAGACGGGGGGGCCTACAATGAGCAGTTCTTC
v_gene: TRBV5-6; abundance: NA; d_gene: NA; j_gene: TRBJ2-2; CDR3aa: CASSFRDFPAPTGELFF; CDR3nt: TGTGCCAGCAGCTTCCGGGACTTCCCGGCCCCAACCGGGGAGCTGTTTTTT
v_gene: TRBV7-9; abundance: NA; d_gene: NA; j_gene: TRBJ1-1; CDR3aa: CASSLYNTEAFF; CDR3nt: TGTGCCAGCAGCTTATATAACACTGAAGCTTTCTTT
v_gene: TRBV7-6; abundance: NA; d_gene: TRBD1; j_gene: TRBJ1-5; CDR3aa: CASSPRTGGINQPQHF; CDR3nt: TGTGCCAGCAGCCCAAGAACAGGGGGAATCAATCAGCCCCAGCATTTT
v_gene: TRBV4-1; abundance: NA; d_gene: NA; j_gene: TRBJ2-5; CDR3aa: CASSQVLSSQETQYF; CDR3nt: TGCGCCAGCAGCCAAGTTTTGTCTAGTCAAGAGACCCAGTACTTC
v_gene: TRBV9; abundance: NA; d_gene: TRBD1; j_gene: TRBJ1-2; CDR3aa: CASSPDRGNINYGYTF; CDR3nt: TGTGCCAGCAGCCCCGACAGGGGGAATATTAACTATGGCTACACCTTC
v_gene: TRBV28; abundance: NA; d_gene: NA; j_gene: TRBJ1-3; CDR3aa: CASSLQRDTIYF; CDR3nt: TGTGCCAGCAGTTTACAACGCGACACCATATATTTT
v_gene: TRBV4-1; abundance: NA; d_gene: NA; j_gene: TRBJ2-6; CDR3aa: CASRPGFSGANVLTF; CDR3nt: TGCGCCAGCAGACCCGGGTTTTCTGGGGCCAACGTCCTGACTTTC
v_gene: TRBV11-2; abundance: NA; d_gene: TRBD1; j_gene: TRBJ2-2; CDR3aa: CASSLDGGGQGLWELFF; CDR3nt: TGTGCCAGCAGCTTAGATGGTGGGGGACAGGGTCTCTGGGAGCTGTTTTTT
v_gene: TRBV5-1; abundance: NA; d_gene: TRBD2; j_gene: TRBJ2-1; CDR3aa: CASSWTSGGVNEQFF; CDR3nt: TGCGCCAGCAGCTGGACTAGCGGGGGGGTCAATGAGCAGTTCTTC
v_gene: TRBV5-1; abundance: NA; d_gene: NA; j_gene: TRBJ1-1; CDR3aa: CASSLVQDRNTEAFF; CDR3nt: TGCGCCAGCAGCTTGGTCCAGGACAGGAACACTGAAGCTTTCTTT
v_gene: TRBV5-6; abundance: NA; d_gene: NA; j_gene: TRBJ2-3; CDR3aa: CASSRIGQSYDTQYF; CDR3nt: TGTGCCAGCAGCCGGATCGGACAGTCTTACGATACGCAGTATTTT
v_gene: TRBV5-4; abundance: once; d_gene: NA; j_gene: TRBJ2-1; CDR3aa: CASSWGGDEQFF; CDR3nt: TGTGCCAGCAGCTGGGGAGGCGATGAGCAGTTCTTC
v_gene: TRBV4-1; abundance: NA; d_gene: NA; j_gene: TRBJ1-2; CDR3aa: CASSQGTINYGYTF; CDR3nt: TGCGCCAGCAGCCAAGGGACAATCAACTATGGCTACACCTTC
v_gene: TRBV7-3; abundance: NA; d_gene: NA; j_gene: TRBJ2-1; CDR3aa: CASSLSGSRSFDNEQFF; CDR3nt: TGTGCCAGCAGCTTAAGTGGGAGCCGATCCTTTGACAATGAGCAGTTCTTC
v_gene: TRBV28; abundance: NA; d_gene: NA; j_gene: TRBJ2-5; CDR3aa: CASSSRVGEETQYF; CDR3nt: TGTGCCAGCAGTTCCCGAGTAGGGGAAGAGACCCAGTACTTC
v_gene: TRBV4-3; abundance: NA; d_gene: NA; j_gene: TRBJ1-2; CDR3aa: CASSRFWDRTAYGYTF; CDR3nt: TGCGCCAGCAGCCGGTTCTGGGACCGGACAGCCTATGGCTACACCTTC
v_gene: TRBV19; abundance: NA; d_gene: NA; j_gene: TRBJ1-4; CDR3aa: CASTGANEKLFF; CDR3nt: TGTGCCAGTACGGGGGCTAATGAAAAACTGTTTTTT
v_gene: TRBV6-6; abundance: NA; d_gene: NA; j_gene: TRBJ1-4; CDR3aa: CASRQEGEKLFF; CDR3nt: TGTGCCAGCAGGCAAGAGGGTGAAAAACTGTTTTTT
v_gene: TRBV2; abundance: NA; d_gene: TRBD2; j_gene: TRBJ2-7; CDR3aa: CASSEGLAGWEQYF; CDR3nt: TGTGCCAGCAGTGAGGGACTAGCGGGATGGGAGCAGTACTTC
v_gene: TRBV27; abundance: NA; d_gene: NA; j_gene: TRBJ2-7; CDR3aa: CASSLSGDSYEQYF; CDR3nt: TGTGCCAGCAGTTTATCCGGGGACTCCTACGAGCAGTACTTC
v_gene: TRBV2; abundance: once; d_gene: NA; j_gene: TRBJ1-4; CDR3aa: CASSSGTGPTNEKLFF; CDR3nt: TGTGCCAGCTCCTCCGGGACTGGACCAACTAATGAAAAACTGTTTTTT
v_gene: TRBV5-1; abundance: NA; d_gene: TRBD1; j_gene: TRBJ1-1; CDR3aa: CASSFRQGPEAFF; CDR3nt: TGCGCCAGCAGCTTTAGACAGGGTCCTGAAGCTTTCTTT
v_gene: TRBV7-2; abundance: NA; d_gene: TRBD1; j_gene: TRBJ1-2; CDR3aa: CASSGGTGVKGYTF; CDR3nt: TGTGCCAGCAGCGGGGGGACAGGGGTAAAAGGCTACACCTTC
v_gene: TRBV15; abundance: NA; d_gene: TRBD2; j_gene: TRBJ2-3; CDR3aa: CATSTGTSGRTTDTQYF; CDR3nt: TGTGCCACCAGCACCGGGACTAGCGGGAGGACCACAGATACGCAGTATTTT
v_gene: TRBV7-9; abundance: NA; d_gene: TRBD1; j_gene: TRBJ2-7; CDR3aa: CASSSGTGEQYF; CDR3nt: TGTGCCAGCAGCTCCGGGACAGGAGAGCAGTACTTC
v_gene: TRBV4-2; abundance: NA; d_gene: NA; j_gene: TRBJ1-1; CDR3aa: CASSLTANTEAFF; CDR3nt: TGTGCCAGCAGCCTAACAGCGAACACTGAAGCTTTCTTT
v_gene: TRBV9; abundance: NA; d_gene: TRBD2; j_gene: TRBJ2-3; CDR3aa: CASSAGLAGADTQYF; CDR3nt: TGTGCCAGCAGCGCAGGACTAGCGGGAGCAGATACGCAGTATTTT
v_gene: TRBV9; abundance: once; d_gene: NA; j_gene: TRBJ1-1; CDR3aa: CASSADLDSTEAFF; CDR3nt: TGTGCCAGCAGCGCCGACCTAGACAGCACTGAAGCTTTCTTT
v_gene: TRBV19; abundance: NA; d_gene: NA; j_gene: TRBJ1-1; CDR3aa: CASSTYYTGSNTEAFF; CDR3nt: TGTGCCAGTAGTACCTATTACACAGGGTCGAACACTGAAGCTTTCTTT
v_gene: TRBV19; abundance: NA; d_gene: TRBD2; j_gene: TRBJ2-5; CDR3aa: CASSPTSGKGETQYF; CDR3nt: TGTGCCAGTAGTCCCACTAGCGGGAAAGGGGAGACCCAGTACTTC
v_gene: TRBV27; abundance: NA; d_gene: TRBD1; j_gene: TRBJ1-6; CDR3aa: CASSFQGDNSPLHF; CDR3nt: TGTGCCAGCAGTTTTCAGGGGGATAATTCACCCCTCCACTTT
v_gene: TRBV6-4; abundance: NA; d_gene: NA; j_gene: TRBJ1-2; CDR3aa: CASSEQGGGYTF; CDR3nt: TGTGCCAGCAGTGAGCAGGGCGGTGGCTACACCTTC
v_gene: TRBV6-1; abundance: NA; d_gene: TRBD1; j_gene: TRBJ2-5; CDR3aa: CASNSLDRGQETQYF; CDR3nt: TGTGCCAGCAACTCCTTGGACAGGGGGCAAGAGACCCAGTACTTC
v_gene: TRBV18; abundance: NA; d_gene: NA; j_gene: TRBJ2-3; CDR3aa: CASSLDTQYF; CDR3nt: TGTGCCAGCTCCTTGGATACGCAGTATTTT
v_gene: TRBV5-1; abundance: NA; d_gene: NA; j_gene: TRBJ1-1; CDR3aa: CASSSQGIGAMNTEAFF; CDR3nt: TGCGCCAGCAGCTCACAGGGAATTGGGGCCATGAACACTGAAGCTTTCTTT
v_gene: TRBV28; abundance: NA; d_gene: TRBD1; j_gene: TRBJ2-3; CDR3aa: CASSSRTGETDTQYF; CDR3nt: TGTGCCAGCAGTTCGAGGACAGGCGAGACAGATACGCAGTATTTT
v_gene: TRBV2; abundance: NA; d_gene: TRBD2; j_gene: TRBJ2-3; CDR3aa: CASRRTSGISTDTQYF; CDR3nt: TGTGCCAGCAGACGGACTAGCGGAATAAGCACAGATACGCAGTATTTT
v_gene: TRBV18; abundance: NA; d_gene: TRBD1; j_gene: TRBJ1-1; CDR3aa: CASSPWKGADTEAFF; CDR3nt: TGTGCCAGCTCACCATGGAAGGGGGCTGACACTGAAGCTTTCTTT
v_gene: TRBV11-2; abundance: NA; d_gene: TRBD1; j_gene: TRBJ1-4; CDR3aa: CASSRDRGGNEKLFF; CDR3nt: TGTGCCAGCAGCCGAGACAGGGGAGGTAATGAAAAACTGTTTTTT
v_gene: TRBV5-4; abundance: NA; d_gene: TRBD2; j_gene: TRBJ2-2; CDR3aa: CASSLVGTRGTGELFF; CDR3nt: TGTGCCAGCAGCTTGGTTGGGACTAGAGGTACCGGGGAGCTGTTTTTT
v_gene: TRBV4-1; abundance: NA; d_gene: NA; j_gene: TRBJ2-5; CDR3aa: CASSQLVGASETQYF; CDR3nt: TGCGCCAGCAGCCAACTGGTGGGGGCCAGTGAGACCCAGTACTTC
v_gene: TRBV7-9; abundance: NA; d_gene: TRBD2; j_gene: TRBJ2-7; CDR3aa: CASSPRTSAYYEQYF; CDR3nt: TGTGCCAGCAGCCCCCGGACTAGCGCTTACTACGAGCAGTACTTC
v_gene: TRBV9; abundance: NA; d_gene: TRBD1; j_gene: TRBJ1-1; CDR3aa: CASSVSSGGFGEAFF; CDR3nt: TGTGCCAGCAGCGTATCCTCAGGGGGCTTCGGTGAAGCTTTCTTT
v_gene: TRBV27; abundance: once; d_gene: NA; j_gene: TRBJ2-1; CDR3aa: CASRGIDLNNEQFF; CDR3nt: TGTGCCAGCCGAGGAATCGACCTGAACAATGAGCAGTTCTTC